The 24 T cell receptor beta chains presented below share a single source sample, sequenced in a study of blood T cells in healthy people across ages. Alongside a J-beta primer mix, a sample-barcoded 5' primer served in a second PCR lasting roughly 7 to 11 cycles. TCRdb called the 5' RACE reads again in MiXCR, with one record for every CDR3 protein. The table lists 650,000 to 1,000,000 distinct CDR3 sequences, 30% to 45% of them singletons. The sequenced sample consisted of blood. All receptors come from a young man in good health.

V gene TRBV5-1 combines with J gene TRBJ2-7; 7 positions match TRBD2. Germline-derived CDR1 and CDR2 are SGHRS and YFSETQ. The J segment lost 5 bases and the V segment lost 4 bases, leaving 12 bases of the junction unmatched. The CDR3 has 15 residues. For the CDR3, the DNA is TGCGCCAGCAGCCTCCGGGAGGAGTCGGGCAACGAGCAGTACTTC. This sequence encodes CASSLREESGNEQYF.

This clonotype was seen a few times. The chain combines TRBV11-3 with TRBJ2-1, with TRBD2 matching 8 bases. The CDR3 runs to 15 residues. V shed 5 bases and J 6 bases; nucleotides not matched to a gene: 9. Germline-derived CDR1 and CDR2 are SGHNT and YENEEA. CDR3 DNA: TGTGCCAGCAGCCCTCGCTACGGGGGGGGCAATGAGCAGTTCTTC. Encoded protein: CASSPRYGGGNEQFF.

Worth noting for this clonotype: Sequence at one end of the junction differs from germline and may be a read error. V is TRBV2 and J is TRBJ1-6, with unresolved D. Per the germline V gene, CDR1 is SNHLY and CDR2 is FYNNEI. This CDR3 region has 15 residues. CDR3 loop: CASSAESSYNSPPHF. The CDR3 DNA reads TGTGCCAGCAGTGCCGAGAGCTCCTATAATTCACCCCCCCACTTT. Using reference TRBV2 and TRBJ1-6 for the parts outside the CDR3, the full variable domain is EPEVTQTPSHQVTQMGQEVILRCVPISNHLYFYWYRQILGQKVEFLVSFYNNEISEKSEIFDDQFSVERPDGSNFTLKIRSTKLEDSAMYFCASSAESSYNSPPHFGNGTRLTVT.

The chain employs TRBV6-1 and TRBJ1-1; D possibly corresponds to TRBD1 (6 bases). V was cut by 5 bases and J by 3 bases, with 19 bases left in between. This CDR3 region has 16 residues. CDR1 and CDR2 (germline): MNHNS, SASEGT. CDR3 DNA: TGTGCCAGCAGTAAGCCCCAACGGGGGGCATACACTGAAGCTTTCTTT. Its translation: CASSKPQRGAYTEAFF.

This clonotype came up a few times. The chain couples TRBV6-5 to TRBJ2-3; D unclear. Trimming removed 6 bases from V and 4 bases from J, with 5 bases in between. The CDR3 has 11 amino acids. The germline gives CDR1 MNHEY, CDR2 SVGAGI. CDR3: CASSTPDTQYF. The CDR3 nucleotides are TGTGCCAGCAGCACTCCAGATACGCAGTATTTT.

The rearrangement links TRBV7-2 to TRBJ2-7; 8 nucleotides match TRBD1. CDR3 length: 14 residues. Trimming cost V 5 bases and J 2 bases; bases outside gene matches: 5. Germline loops: CDR1 SGHTA, CDR2 FQGNSA. CDR3 sequence reads: CASSVTGGTYEQYF. The CDR3 nucleotides read TGTGCCAGCAGCGTAACAGGGGGAACCTACGAGCAGTACTTC. The full variable domain, rest sourced from reference TRBV7-2 and TRBJ2-7, is GAGVSQSPSNKVTEKGKDVELRCDPISGHTALYWYRQSLGQGLEFLIYFQGNSAPDKSGLPSDRFSAERTGGSVSTLTIQRTQQEDSAVYLCASSVTGGTYEQYFGPGTRLTVT.

A few counts support this clonotype. This rearrangement joins TRBV20-1 to TRBJ2-3; D is perhaps TRBD2 (6 bases). Trimming pared 3 bases from V and 6 bases from J, leaving 10 bases between. The V gene's germline CDR1 is DFQATT and CDR2 SNEGSKA (reference sequence). The CDR3 covers 12 residues. The CDR3: CSARGGVDTQYF. In nucleotides, the CDR3 is TGCAGTGCTAGGGGCGGGGTTGATACGCAGTATTTT.

The rearrangement joins TRBV5-1 to TRBJ2-2, with D unclear. Trimming took 4 bases from V and 4 from J, leaving 14 bases between them. Germline CDR1 is SGHRS and CDR2 is YFSETQ. The CDR3 contains 15 residues. CDR3 sequence (DNA): TGCGCCAGCAGCGCTGGTCGTCCAGGCACCGGGGAGCTGTTTTTT. Amino acid sequence: CASSAGRPGTGELFF.

This chain connects TRBV14 to TRBJ1-3, with D uncertain. The V end was cut by 0 bases, the J end by 3 bases, with 9 bases between. Germline CDR1 SGHDN, CDR2 FVKESK. The CDR3 loop spans 15 amino acids. The CDR3 protein is CASSQDNYGGNTIYF. The DNA for the CDR3 is TGTGCCAGCAGCCAAGACAACTACGGTGGAAACACCATATATTTT. Using reference TRBV14 and TRBJ1-3 for the parts outside the CDR3, the full variable domain is EAGVTQFPSHSVIEKGQTVTLRCDPISGHDNLYWYRRVMGKEIKFLLHFVKESKQDESGMPNNRFLAERTGGTYSTLKVQPAELEDSGVYFCASSQDNYGGNTIYFGEGSWLTVV.

This clonotype has only a few counts. This sequence joins TRBV7-9 and TRBJ1-5; D gene ambiguous. Germline V lookup: CDR1 SEHNR, CDR2 FQNEAQ (reference sequence). The V and J ends lost 4 bases and 0 bases respectively, with 10 bases between them. This CDR3 spans 15 amino acids. Here the CDR3 reads CASSSSGSSNQPQHF. CDR3 coding DNA: TGTGCCAGCAGCTCAAGCGGTTCTAGCAATCAGCCCCAGCATTTT.

Remarks on this clonotype: Germline is not matched at one junction end, which may reflect a read error. The V gene is TRBV5-1, the J gene TRBJ2-3; 7 bases match TRBD2. The length of the CDR3 is 16 residues. Germline CDR1 and CDR2: SGHRS and YFSETQ. CDR3 region: CARSLEAGSPRRTQYF. DNA for the CDR3: TGCGCCCGCAGCTTGGAAGCGGGGTCACCGCGAAGGACGCAGTATTTT.

This clonotype was observed a few times. The chain employs TRBV7-2 and TRBJ1-1, with D tentatively TRBD1 (5 bases). V gave up 6 bases and J gave up 6 bases, with 14 bases separating them. The CDR3 has 13 residues. Per the germline V gene, CDR1 is SGHTA and CDR2 is FQGNSA. The CDR3 loop reads CASRSAGGAEAFF. CDR3 in DNA: TGTGCCAGCAGGTCCGCTGGGGGGGCTGAAGCTTTCTTT. Filled out from reference TRBV7-2 and TRBJ1-1, the complete variable domain reads GAGVSQSPSNKVTEKGKDVELRCDPISGHTALYWYRQSLGQGLEFLIYFQGNSAPDKSGLPSDRFSAERTGGSVSTLTIQRTQQEDSAVYLCASRSAGGAEAFFGQGTRLTVV.

This clonotype occurred many times. The chain is built from TRBV29-1 and TRBJ2-3, with D possibly matching TRBD1 (6 bases). CDR1 and CDR2 (germline): SQVTM, ANQGSEA. With 7 bases removed from V and 2 bases from J, the gap between germline ends came to 16 bases. This CDR3 is built from 14 residues. The CDR3 coding sequence is TGCAGCGCGAACAGACAGGAGCTCACAGATACGCAGTATTTT. This gives the protein CSANRQELTDTQYF.

This clonotype was picked up many times. This chain uses TRBV5-1 with TRBJ2-7; 8 bases map to TRBD1. Per the germline V gene, CDR1 is SGHRS and CDR2 is YFSETQ. V dropped 3 bases and J dropped 1; count of bases not matched to a gene: 3. CDR3 size: 14 residues. The CDR3 nucleotides are TGCGCCAGCAGCTGGACAGGGCCTTCCTACGAGCAGTACTTC. Residues: CASSWTGPSYEQYF.

This clonotype was seen only a few times. The chain joins TRBV29-1 to TRBJ2-3; 8 bases agree with TRBD1. The CDR3 runs to 13 residues. J gave up 5 bases and V 6 bases, and 7 bases lay outside the gene matches. The germline V gene encodes CDR1 SQVTM and CDR2 ANQGSEA. CDR3 amino acids: CSVEDRVGDTQYF. CDR3 nucleotides: TGCAGCGTGGAGGACAGGGTAGGAGATACGCAGTATTTT.

The chain joins TRBV7-2 to TRBJ2-7, with D possibly TRBD2 on 7 matching bases. Germline V gives CDR1 SGHTA, CDR2 FQGNSA. The V gene lost 2 bases and the J gene lost 3 bases, with 23 bases spanning the gap. This CDR3 has 18 residues. Here the CDR3 DNA reads TGTGCCAGCAGCTTAAGGGGGGGTTTCCCAGGTACAATCTACGAGCAGTACTTC. This gives the protein CASSLRGGFPGTIYEQYF.

Only a few counts were recorded for this clonotype. This chain connects TRBV21-1 to TRBJ2-5; the table's D gene call, TRBD1, was not cross checked with the DNA. TRBV21-1 is annotated as a pseudogene. The CDR3 is 15 residues long. The CDR3 DNA sequence: TGTGCCAGCAGCAGAACCGGGACAGGGGGTGAGACCCAGTACTTC. This translates into CASSRTGTGGETQYF.

This rearrangement joins TRBV6-6 to TRBJ2-1; 9 bases are shared with TRBD2. The V segment lost 2 bases and the J segment 3 bases; nucleotides outside the gene matches: 2. The length of the CDR3 is 15 residues. Germline lookup yields CDR1 MNHNY and CDR2 SVGAGI (reference sequence). In DNA form, the CDR3 reads TGTGCCAGCAGTTACGCTAGCGGGGACTACAATGAGCAGTTCTTC. It yields the protein CASSYASGDYNEQFF.

The CDR3: CASSLAGQGVVEQYF. CDR3 DNA: TGTGCCAGCAGTTTGGCGGGACAGGGGGTTGTCGAGCAGTACTTC. The chain links TRBV28 to TRBJ2-7; 11 nucleotides align to TRBD1. Germline loops: CDR1 MDHEN, CDR2 SYDVKM. The ends lost 3 bases at V and 6 bases at J; junction bases unmatched: 7. The CDR3 spans 15 residues.

This clonotype occurred a few times. The V and J genes are TRBV20-1 and TRBJ2-7, with D maybe TRBD2 (5 bases). The germline gives CDR1 DFQATT, CDR2 SNEGSKA (reference sequence). Deletions cut 0 bases from V and 5 bases from J, with 11 bases between. CDR3 length: 13 residues. The CDR3 nucleotides read TGCAGTGCTAGAGATTCCGGGGTCGACGAGCAGTACTTC. This gives the protein CSARDSGVDEQYF.

Here the CDR3 DNA reads TGCGCCAGCAGCTTGGGGCAGGGGTTTGGTCACAATGAGCAGTACTTC. Protein sequence: CASSLGQGFGHNEQYF. The rearrangement links TRBV5-1 to TRBJ2-7; D perhaps matches TRBD1 (6 bases). This CDR3 contains 16 residues. Per germline, CDR1 SGHRS and CDR2 YFSETQ. V was pared by 0 bases and J by 7 bases, with 20 bases between.

This clonotype was seen at least ten times. The chain carries TRBV11-1 and TRBJ2-3, with D uncertain. V was shortened by 4 bases and J by 5 bases, with 10 bases between the two germline ends. CDR1 and CDR2 from the germline V gene are SGHAT and FQDESV (reference sequence). The CDR3 extends over 13 amino acids. The CDR3 nucleotides are TGTGCCAGCAGCTACCGGGTCAAAGATACGCAGTATTTT. This codes for CASSYRVKDTQYF.

This clonotype was recorded many times. The chain carries TRBV20-1 and TRBJ2-5; D not certain. This CDR3 is 11 amino acids long. V lost 6 bases to trimming and J lost 5 bases, with 10 bases between them. CDR1 and CDR2 from the germline V gene are DFQATT and SNEGSKA (reference sequence). DNA of the CDR3: TGCAGTGCCAAGGGTTGGGAGACCCAGTACTTC. It translates to CSAKGWETQYF.

The chain couples TRBV27 to TRBJ2-3, with TRBD1 matching over 7 bases. The CDR3 length is 15 residues. CDR1 and CDR2 (germline): MNHEY, SMNVEV (reference sequence). The V segment lost 8 bases and the J segment 1 base; nucleotides outside the gene matches: 9. CDR3 bases: TGTGCCAGCGGCGACAGGGAAAGGGGCACAGATACGCAGTATTTT. Its protein product is CASGDRERGTDTQYF.